Included here is one TCR beta chain sequence, with context. Its antigen remains unidentified. The sample is drawn from a study of cytomegalovirus exposure and HLA in healthy donors. Study results and limitations: When presence/absence was analysed, sequencing depth was taken to be roughly uniform across donors.

60 Vbeta and 13 Jbeta primers were used in PCR. The protocol was immunoSEQ multiplex PCR, while the TCRdb copy is restricted to in-frame clones and leaves out a portion. The profile shows 170,000 or so clones, about four fifths of them singletons. The CDR3 loop spans 13 amino acids. Germline V CDR1 and CDR2: MNHNS, SASEGT. V dropped 3 bases and J dropped 2 bases, with 7 bases sitting between them. Sequences were obtained from PBMCs. The genes are TRBV6-1 and TRBJ1-1; no clear D. This receptor was obtained from a girl aged 10 to 17 in good health and CMV-seropositive. The CDR3 spells CASSDSGNTEAFF. The CDR3 DNA reads as TGTGCCAGCAGTGACAGTGGTAACACTGAAGCTTTCTTT.